This TCR beta chain was retrieved from a study of cytomegalovirus exposure and HLA in healthy donors (dated by TCRdb to about 2017). For context, the study as a whole: According to a later analysis, one platform produced both the roughly 120 validation repertoires and the roughly 650 repertoires of the first cohort. The aim of the study was to test whether cataloging public T cell receptors could identify signatures of past pathogen exposure. In addition to the first cohort of about 650 subjects, a separate validation cohort of 100 to 150 different subjects was used. The study combined high-throughput TCR immunosequencing, statistical association of individual TCRs with disease status, and machine learning to predict cytomegalovirus infection status.

Worth noting for this clone: This receptor's antigen is unknown. Per-nucleotide qualities are absent, and no much larger clonotype sits a single base away.

Donors formed part of the validation cohort, which comprised 120 subjects and was distinct from the first cohort of under 800 subjects. What the research found in general, with its limitations: According to the authors, the approach could potentially be generalized to other disease states and immunological phenotypes. The study listed approximately 150 TCR beta chains as associated with cytomegalovirus. Of the cluster scores, 85% to 95% were above 0 in a later analysis, which found that TCRs clustered in the first cohort also tended to co-occur in the 120 validation repertoires. In both the original and validation cohorts, the classifier was reported to diagnose cytomegalovirus status with high specificity and sensitivity. In vitro tests confirmed that a few of the cytomegalovirus-associated TCR beta chains recognize cytomegalovirus antigens. Across donors, most TCR sequences were observed very rarely, whereas some public TCRs were present in many individuals. The validation cohort had no HLA typing available for a later analysis, so co-occurrence within that cohort was assessed over all 130 or so repertoires.

The library was obtained by the immunoSEQ multiplex PCR assay. Under the source paper's analysis protocol: A statistical classification framework was built to diagnose cytomegalovirus status from the catalog of TCR beta chain sequences. Here the immuneACCESS table is served through TCRdb, limited to in-frame sequences with V and J called. Missing clones are a known gap in these copies; in checked studies unresolved V genes cover under half, and the rest lacks a known reason. Clone size and the V and J calls come from that table; the DNA yielded D and trimming. The sample profile shows 100,000 to 120,000 clones; around 89% of them were found once. 1.4% of the sample is in the top ten clones. CDR1 is given as SGHDT and CDR2 as YYEEEE, both from the germline V gene. The CDR3, from cysteine to phenylalanine, totals 18 residues. The retained sequence is limited to the CDR3, 54 bases, with the frame set at the first base. The V end gives up 4 bases and the J end 2 bases, leaving 13 bases in the junction not matched to a gene.

The chain employs TRBV5-6 and TRBJ2-3; 10 of the junction bases match TRBD2. The clonotype originates from a woman aged 25-40 years in good health and CMV-seropositive. The sample consisted of PBMCs. The bases are TGTGCCAGCAGCACTACGGGGCTAGCGGGGGCCTTCACAGATACGCAGTATTTT. The resulting protein is CASSTTGLAGAFTDTQYF.